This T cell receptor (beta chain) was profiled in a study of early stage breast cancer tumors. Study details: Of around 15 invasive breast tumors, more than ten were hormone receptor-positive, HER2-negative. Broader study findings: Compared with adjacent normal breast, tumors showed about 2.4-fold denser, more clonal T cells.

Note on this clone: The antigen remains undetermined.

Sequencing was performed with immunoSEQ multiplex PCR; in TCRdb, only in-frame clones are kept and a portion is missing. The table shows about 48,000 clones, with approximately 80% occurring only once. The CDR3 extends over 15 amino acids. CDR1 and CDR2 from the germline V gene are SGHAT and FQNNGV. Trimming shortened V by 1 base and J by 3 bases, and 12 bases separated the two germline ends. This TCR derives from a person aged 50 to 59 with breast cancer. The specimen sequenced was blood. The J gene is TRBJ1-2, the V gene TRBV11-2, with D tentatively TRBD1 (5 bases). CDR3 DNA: TGTGCCAGCAGCTTAGGGGGGGGTCGGGACTATGGCTACACCTTC. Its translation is CASSLGGGRDYGYTF.